This T cell receptor beta chain was captured in a study of graft-versus-host responses after intestinal transplantation. About the study: Multivisceral, liver-intestinal, or isolated intestinal transplants were performed in recipients. Induction with anti-thymocyte globulin, then tacrolimus and steroids for around three years, was given to all recipients. Findings and caveats of the study: Analysis identified GvH clones in recipient marrow, with some appearing first in ileum or blood. Elevated graft-versus-host to host-versus-graft clonal ratios in allografts were recorded for patients with graft-donor T cell macrochimerism.

In germline, CDR1 is ENHRY, CDR2 SYGVKD. This CDR3 spans 12 amino acids. V lost 10 bases and J lost 4, with 14 bases in between. The method was immunoSEQ multiplex PCR; TCRdb's version includes in-frame clones alone and lacks a portion of them. Here the sample spans some 110,000 clones, approximately 90% being singletons. This clone showed up just a few times. Its specificity is not known. This receptor was taken from a human donor who was the organ donor for an intestinal transplant. The sample here was unstimulated CD4+ T cells sorted from spleen or lymph node cells, taken before transplant. This rearrangement joins TRBV10-3 to TRBJ2-7; maybe TRBD2 (5 bases). The CDR3 nucleotides read TGTGCCACGAGGGAGTCAGAGTACGAGCAGTACTTC. Amino acids: CATRESEYEQYF.